This passage covers 11 T cell receptor beta chains from one sample sequenced in a study of blood T cell repertoires in COVID-19. Assay used: immunoSEQ multiplex PCR; TCRdb lists only in-frame clones, some missing. The repertoire holds 450,000 or so clones, 90% seen once, with 0.55% to 0.75% in the top ten. Sequenced: PBMCs or T cells enriched from blood (not recorded which). These receptors were taken from a young man who had recovered from COVID-19.

The rearrangement uses TRBV28 and TRBJ1-5; 9 bases align to TRBD1. V lost 5 bases to trimming and J lost 6 bases; unmatched junction nucleotides: 11. This CDR3 is 16 amino acids long. Germline CDR1 reads MDHEN; CDR2 reads SYDVKM. In nucleotides, the CDR3 is TGTGCCAGCAGTCTACAGGGGGCGAGGCTTGGTCAGCCCCAGCATTTT. It translates to CASSLQGARLGQPQHF.

The genes are TRBV28 and TRBJ2-2; 7 bases line up with TRBD1. Germline V gene lookup returns CDR1 MDHEN and CDR2 SYDVKM. The CDR3 contains 15 residues. After removal of 4 bases from V and 1 base from J, the junction contained 3 bases not matched to a gene. The CDR3 DNA is TGTGCCAGCAGTTCCGGACAGGAGAACACCGGGGAGCTGTTTTTT. It specifies CASSSGQENTGELFF. The variable domain in full, with the rest retrieved from reference TRBV28 and TRBJ2-2, is DVKVTQSSRYLVKRTGEKVFLECVQDMDHENMFWYRQDPGLGLRLIYFSYDVKMKEKGDIPEGYSVSREKKERFSLILESASTNQTSMYLCASSSGQENTGELFFGEGSRLTVL.

This clone was recorded once. The V and J genes are TRBV25-1 and TRBJ1-4; D is uncertain. The length of the CDR3 is 13 residues. Trimming left V 4 bases short and J 8 bases short, with 11 bases between. Germline loops: CDR1 MGHDK, CDR2 SYGVNS. The CDR3 bases are TGTGCCAGCAGTGCGGGGTTGCGCGAAAAACTGTTTTTT. Its protein is CASSAGLREKLFF.

The chain uses TRBV11-3 and TRBJ1-5, with D possibly matching TRBD1 (5 bases). The CDR3 runs to 14 residues. Germline values: CDR1 SGHNT, CDR2 YENEEA. V was trimmed by 2 bases and J by 7 bases, leaving 12 bases between them. CDR3 in DNA: TGTGCCAGCAGCTTACGTGGAGGGGAACAGCCCCAGCATTTT. Its translation is CASSLRGGEQPQHF. Looking up the rest from reference TRBV11-3 and TRBJ1-5 gives the full variable domain: EAGVVQSPRYKIIEKKQPVAFWCNPISGHNTLYWYLQNLGQGPELLIRYENEEAVDDSQLPKDRFSAERLKGVDSTLKIQPAELGDSAVYLCASSLRGGEQPQHFGDGTRLSIL.

This chain joins TRBV12-3 or TRBV12-4 and TRBJ2-2, with unresolved D. CDR3 size: 13 residues. Trimming left V 4 bases short and J 6 bases short, with 9 bases between. The DNA for the CDR3 is TGTGCCAGCAGTTGGTCGGAGTCCGGGGAGCTGTTTTTT. Protein sequence: CASSWSESGELFF.

The chain employs TRBV9 and TRBJ1-2; possibly TRBD1 for D (6 bases). This CDR3 is built from 15 residues. V lost 1 base, J lost 4 bases, and 14 bases lay in between. CDR1 SGDLS and CDR2 YYNGEE come from the germline V gene. DNA of the CDR3: TGTGCCAGCAGCGTATCAACAGGGCCCTTCTATGGCTACACCTTC. It translates to CASSVSTGPFYGYTF.

The chain joins TRBV19 to TRBJ1-1; tentatively, D is TRBD1 (6 bases). Deletions cut 10 bases from V and 1 base from J, with 13 bases between. CDR1 is LNHDA, CDR2 SQIVND, per germline (reference sequence). The CDR3 covers 13 residues. The chain's CDR3 is CATLQGGNTEAFF. The CDR3 coding sequence is TGTGCCACTCTACAGGGCGGGAACACTGAAGCTTTCTTT.

The chain carries TRBV3-1 (or the pseudogene TRBV3-2) and TRBJ1-1, with D maybe TRBD1 (6 bases). Germline assignment: CDR1 LGHDT and CDR2 YNNKEL (reference sequence). V lost 7 bases and J lost 3, with 18 bases in between. CDR3 length equals 15 residues. CDR3 coding DNA: TGTGCCAGCACCAGGGACACTCTCAGAGACACTGAAGCTTTCTTT. It is translated as CASTRDTLRDTEAFF.

The chain has TRBV12-3 or TRBV12-4 and TRBJ1-4, with a possible D match to TRBD1 (6 bases). The CDR3 sequence is 13 residues long. V was trimmed by 5 bases and J by 10 bases, leaving 14 bases between them. CDR3 loop: CASSAQGQGKLFF. CDR3 sequence (DNA): TGTGCCAGCAGTGCACAGGGTCAAGGAAAACTGTTTTTT.

The chain couples TRBV27 to TRBJ1-5; possible D gene TRBD1, 6 bases. Germline V lookup: CDR1 MNHEY, CDR2 SMNVEV (reference sequence). CDR3 length equals 16 residues. V was trimmed by 0 bases and J by 0 bases, leaving 9 bases between them. The CDR3 protein is CASSLSGGGSNQPQHF. CDR3 bases: TGTGCCAGCAGTTTATCGGGAGGGGGTAGCAATCAGCCCCAGCATTTT.

This clone was observed once. CDR3 loop: CASSIQTEFSNQPQHF. In nucleotides, the CDR3 is TGCGCCAGCAGCATACAAACAGAGTTTAGCAATCAGCCCCAGCATTTT. The chain combines TRBV5-1 with TRBJ1-5, with D unresolved. This CDR3 is 16 amino acids long. Germline CDR1 reads SGHRS; CDR2 reads YFSETQ. Trimming shortened V by 4 bases and J by 0 bases, and 14 bases separated the two germline ends.